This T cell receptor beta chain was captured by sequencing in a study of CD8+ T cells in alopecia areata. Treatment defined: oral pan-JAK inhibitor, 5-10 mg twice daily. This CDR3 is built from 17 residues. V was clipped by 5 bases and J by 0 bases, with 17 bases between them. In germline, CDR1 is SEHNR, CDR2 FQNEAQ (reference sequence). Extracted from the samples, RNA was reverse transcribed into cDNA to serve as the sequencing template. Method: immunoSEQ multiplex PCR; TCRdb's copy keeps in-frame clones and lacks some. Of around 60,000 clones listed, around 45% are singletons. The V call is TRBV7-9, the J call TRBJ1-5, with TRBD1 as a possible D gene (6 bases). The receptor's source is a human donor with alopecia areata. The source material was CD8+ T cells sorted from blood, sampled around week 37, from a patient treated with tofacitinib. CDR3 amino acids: CASSRIRDNDSNQPQHF. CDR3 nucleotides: TGTGCCAGCAGCCGAATCCGGGACAACGATAGCAATCAGCCCCAGCATTTT.